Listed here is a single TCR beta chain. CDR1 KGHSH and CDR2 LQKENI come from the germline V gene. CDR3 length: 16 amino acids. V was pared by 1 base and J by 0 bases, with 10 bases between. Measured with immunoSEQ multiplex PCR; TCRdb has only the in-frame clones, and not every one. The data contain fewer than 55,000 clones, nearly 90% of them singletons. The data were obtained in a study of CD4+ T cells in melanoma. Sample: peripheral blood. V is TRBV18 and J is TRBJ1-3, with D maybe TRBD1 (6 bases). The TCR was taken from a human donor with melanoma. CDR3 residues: CASSPRDTSSGNTIYF. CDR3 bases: TGTGCCAGCTCACCACGGGACACCTCCTCTGGAAACACCATATATTTT.